Listed here are 9 T cell receptor beta chains from one sample, sequenced in a study of blood T cells in healthy people across ages (dated by TCRdb to about 2015). Library generation was performed with 5' RACE. Sequencing instrument: Illumina HiSeq 2500. A second PCR of roughly 7 to 11 cycles was performed with a sample-barcoded 5' primer and a J-beta primer mix. The public reads were reanalyzed by TCRdb: fastp trimming at Q25, MiXCR alignment, in-frame beta chains only. Identical CDR3 protein sequences are pooled into one entry, listed with their most common genes and DNA. The sample yields some 880,000 distinct CDR3 sequences; around 36% were counted once. Clones ranked in the top ten supply under 15% of the sample. Sequencing input: blood. The source is a man aged 18 to 30 in good health.

The chain uses TRBV20-1 and TRBJ2-7; 7 bases match TRBD1. The J segment lost 1 base and the V segment lost 5 bases, leaving 8 bases of the junction unmatched. The length of the CDR3 is 14 residues. From germline, CDR1 is DFQATT and CDR2 SNEGSKA (reference sequence). In nucleotides, the CDR3 is TGCAGTGCTGAGGACCAGACAGGGTCCTACGAGCAGTACTTC. Translated: CSAEDQTGSYEQYF.

The V and J genes are TRBV7-2 and TRBJ1-2, with 9 bases identical to TRBD1. The ends lost 2 bases at V and 7 bases at J; junction bases unmatched: 5. CDR3 length: 14 residues. The germline V gene has CDR1 SGHTA and CDR2 FQGNSA. The CDR3 bases are TGTGCCAGCAGCTTATTGGGACAGGGATTTGGCTACACCTTC. This encodes CASSLLGQGFGYTF. The whole variable domain, remainder taken from reference TRBV7-2 and TRBJ1-2, is GAGVSQSPSNKVTEKGKDVELRCDPISGHTALYWYRQSLGQGLEFLIYFQGNSAPDKSGLPSDRFSAERTGGSVSTLTIQRTQQEDSAVYLCASSLLGQGFGYTFGSGTRLTVV.

This clonotype was recorded only once. The rearrangement links TRBV29-1 to TRBJ2-5; 8 nucleotides line up with TRBD1. The V and J ends lost 0 bases and 5 bases, in that order; junction bases with no gene match: 8. Germline CDR1 SQVTM, CDR2 ANQGSEA. CDR3 length equals 15 residues. The CDR3, as DNA: TGCAGCGTTGAAGACGGCAGGGGGCTTAGGGAGACCCAGTACTTC. Translation gives CSVEDGRGLRETQYF.

This clonotype was observed a few times. The rearrangement joins TRBV3-1 to TRBJ1-1; 7 bases map to TRBD1. Looked up from germline, CDR1 is LGHDT and CDR2 is YNNKEL (reference sequence). The junction had 6 bases not matched to a gene; V was cut back by 3 bases and J by 2 bases. The CDR3 loop spans 15 amino acids. CDR3 region: CASSQLTGSNTEAFF. The DNA of the CDR3 is TGTGCCAGCAGCCAGTTGACAGGGAGCAACACTGAAGCTTTCTTT.

The V gene is TRBV2, the J gene TRBJ2-7, with 9 bases aligning to TRBD1. The CDR3 is 15 residues long. CDR1 SNHLY and CDR2 FYNNEI come from the germline V gene. Unmatched junction bases numbered 8, after V lost 4 bases and J lost 4 bases. This CDR3 reads CASSAVGTGKYEQYF. The DNA for the CDR3 is TGTGCCAGCAGTGCGGTTGGGACAGGGAAATACGAGCAGTACTTC.

The table lists this clonotype with a few counts. The chain combines TRBV25-1 with TRBJ2-4, with 8 nucleotides matching TRBD2. The CDR3 has 16 residues. V trimming: 6 bases; J trimming: 0 bases; junction bases outside the gene matches: 7. The germline CDR1 and CDR2 sequences are MGHDK and SYGVNS. The CDR3 DNA sequence: TGTGCCAGCAGCGGGGGGGGCATTCTAGCCAAAAACATTCAGTACTTC. As protein: CASSGGGILAKNIQYF.

V and J are TRBV7-2 and TRBJ2-1, with 16 positions matching TRBD2. The tail of the sequence fits TRBJ2-7 better, so the J call may be wrong. CDR1 is SGHTA, CDR2 FQGNSA, per germline. This CDR3 comprises 19 residues. The DNA of the CDR3 is TGTGCCAGCAACCCGTTCGGGACTAGCGGGGGGGATGGCTACAATGAGCAGTACTTC. It encodes CASNPFGTSGGDGYNEQYF.

Points on this clonotype: A much larger clone lies a single base off, so this may be a read error. The J gene is TRBJ1-1, the V gene TRBV14; no definite D call. CDR3 length: 13 residues. V lost 4 bases to trimming and J lost 3 bases, with 9 bases between them. CDR1 SGHDN and CDR2 FVKESK come from the germline V gene. The CDR3 DNA follows: TGTGCCAGCAGCCGGGCTAGAGACACTGAAGCTTTCTTT. Encoded protein: CASSRARDTEAFF.

V gene TRBV5-6 combines with J gene TRBJ1-1; 7 bases agree with TRBD1. CDR3 length: 14 residues. CDR1 is SGHDT, CDR2 YYEEEE, per germline. The J segment lost 0 bases and the V segment lost 4 bases, leaving 3 bases of the junction unmatched. The CDR3 coding sequence is TGTGCCAGCAGCCGGGACAGAATGAACACTGAAGCTTTCTTT. Translated: CASSRDRMNTEAFF. The full variable domain, in which reference TRBV5-6 and TRBJ1-1 provide the parts outside the CDR3, is DAGVTQSPTHLIKTRGQQVTLRCSPKSGHDTVSWYQQALGQGPQFIFQYYEEEERQRGNFPDRFSGHQFPNYSSELNVNALLLGDSALYLCASSRDRMNTEAFFGQGTRLTVV.